This T cell receptor beta chain was recovered during a study of OX40 agonist ivuxolimab in advanced cancers. About the study: An agonistic anti-OX40 (CD134) antibody, ivuxolimab, was used to treat the patients. All patients had ivuxolimab intravenously every 2 weeks at 0.01 to 10 mg/kg. Participants, 70% to 90% male, averaged roughly 60 years of age, ranging from roughly 20 to 80. Study-level findings and limits: In the 0.1 to 3.0 mg/kg range, CD4+ and CD8+ blood T cells had expanded clonally by week 6.

Germline V gene lookup returns CDR1 SNHLY and CDR2 FYNNEI. J was trimmed by 5 bases and V by 5 bases; bases with no gene match: 8. CDR3 length equals 16 residues. The method was immunoSEQ multiplex PCR; TCRdb's version includes in-frame clones alone and lacks a portion of them. The sample has roughly 34,000 clones; approximately 89% are singletons. About this clone itself: No antigen is known for it.

This chain uses TRBV2 with TRBJ2-1, with TRBD2 matching over 11 bases. The material was CD4+ or CD8+ T cells sorted from blood, obtained in a trial of the OX40 agonist ivuxolimab. The TCR sequence derives from an adult with an advanced solid tumor such as melanoma, head and neck, liver or kidney cancer. The CDR3: CASSFPGTSGHNEQFF. CDR3 nucleotide sequence: TGTGCCAGCAGTTTTCCTGGGACTAGCGGTCACAATGAGCAGTTCTTC.